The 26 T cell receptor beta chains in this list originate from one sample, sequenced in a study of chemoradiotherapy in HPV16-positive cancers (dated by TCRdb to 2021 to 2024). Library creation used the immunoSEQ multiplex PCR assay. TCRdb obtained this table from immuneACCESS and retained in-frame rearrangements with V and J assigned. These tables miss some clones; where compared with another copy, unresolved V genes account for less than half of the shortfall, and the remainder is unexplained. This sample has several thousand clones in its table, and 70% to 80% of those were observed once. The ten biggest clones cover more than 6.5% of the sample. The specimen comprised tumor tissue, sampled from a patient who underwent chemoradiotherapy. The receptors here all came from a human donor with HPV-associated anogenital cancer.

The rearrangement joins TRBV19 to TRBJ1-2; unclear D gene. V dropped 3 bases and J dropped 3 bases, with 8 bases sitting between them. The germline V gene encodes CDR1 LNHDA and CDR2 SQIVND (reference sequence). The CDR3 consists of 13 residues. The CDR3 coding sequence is TGTGCCAGTAGTATTAGCCGGGACTATGGCTACACCTTC. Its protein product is CASSISRDYGYTF.

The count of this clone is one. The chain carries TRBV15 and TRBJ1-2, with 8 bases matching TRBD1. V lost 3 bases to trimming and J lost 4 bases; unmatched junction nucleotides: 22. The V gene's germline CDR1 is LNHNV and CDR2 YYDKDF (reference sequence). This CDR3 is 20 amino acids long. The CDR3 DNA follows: TGTGCCACCAGCAGGGGAGGTACCGGACAGGGAAGGGCTAGTTTCTATGGCTACACCTTC. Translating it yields CATSRGGTGQGRASFYGYTF. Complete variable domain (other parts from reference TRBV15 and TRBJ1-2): DAMVIQNPRYQVTQFGKPVTLSCSQTLNHNVMYWYQQKSSQAPKLLFHYYDKDFNNEADTPDNFQSRRPNTSFCFLDIRSPGLGDTAMYLCATSRGGTGQGRASFYGYTFGSGTRLTVV.

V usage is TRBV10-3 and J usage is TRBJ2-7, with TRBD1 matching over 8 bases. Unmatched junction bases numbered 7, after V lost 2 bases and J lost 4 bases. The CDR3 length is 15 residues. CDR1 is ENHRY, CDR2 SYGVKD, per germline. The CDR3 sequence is CAISEGQGYVYEQYF. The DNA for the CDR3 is TGTGCCATCAGTGAGGGACAGGGCTACGTGTACGAGCAGTACTTC.

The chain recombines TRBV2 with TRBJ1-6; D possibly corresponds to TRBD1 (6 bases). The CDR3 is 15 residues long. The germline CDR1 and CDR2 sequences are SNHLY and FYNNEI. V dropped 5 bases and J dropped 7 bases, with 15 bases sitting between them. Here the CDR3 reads CASSSQGNSNSPLHF. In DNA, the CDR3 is TGTGCCAGCAGTAGTCAGGGGAACTCCAATTCACCCCTCCACTTT. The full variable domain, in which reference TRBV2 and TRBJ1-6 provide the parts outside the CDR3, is EPEVTQTPSHQVTQMGQEVILRCVPISNHLYFYWYRQILGQKVEFLVSFYNNEISEKSEIFDDQFSVERPDGSNFTLKIRSTKLEDSAMYFCASSSQGNSNSPLHFGNGTRLTVT.

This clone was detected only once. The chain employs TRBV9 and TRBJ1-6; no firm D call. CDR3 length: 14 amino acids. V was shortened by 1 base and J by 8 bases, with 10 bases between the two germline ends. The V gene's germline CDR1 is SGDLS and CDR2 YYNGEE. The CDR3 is CASSVSLRDSPLHF. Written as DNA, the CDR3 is TGTGCCAGCAGCGTATCGCTGAGAGATTCACCCCTCCACTTT.

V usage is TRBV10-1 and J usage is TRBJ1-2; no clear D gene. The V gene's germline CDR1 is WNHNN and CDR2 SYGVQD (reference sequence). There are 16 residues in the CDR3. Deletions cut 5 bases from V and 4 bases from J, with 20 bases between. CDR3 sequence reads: CASSSLSTRKTYGYTF. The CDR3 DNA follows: TGCGCCAGCAGTTCATTATCAACGCGAAAGACCTATGGCTACACCTTC.

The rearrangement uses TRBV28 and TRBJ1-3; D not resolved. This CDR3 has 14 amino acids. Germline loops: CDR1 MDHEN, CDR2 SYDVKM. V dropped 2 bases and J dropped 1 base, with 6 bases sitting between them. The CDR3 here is CASSLGGSGNTIYF. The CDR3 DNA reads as TGTGCCAGCAGTTTAGGAGGGTCTGGAAACACCATATATTTT.

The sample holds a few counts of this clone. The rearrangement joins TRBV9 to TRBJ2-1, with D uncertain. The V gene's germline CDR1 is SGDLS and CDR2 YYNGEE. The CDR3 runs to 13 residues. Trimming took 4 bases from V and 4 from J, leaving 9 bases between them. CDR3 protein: CASSTGPYNEQFF. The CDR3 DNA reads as TGTGCCAGCAGCACCGGACCGTACAATGAGCAGTTCTTC.

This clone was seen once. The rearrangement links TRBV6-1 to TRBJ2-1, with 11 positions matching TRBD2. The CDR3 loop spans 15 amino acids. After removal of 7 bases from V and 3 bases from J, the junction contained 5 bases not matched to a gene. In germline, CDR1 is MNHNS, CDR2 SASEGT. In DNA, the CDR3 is TGTGCCAGCACCACACTAGCGGGGGACTACAATGAGCAGTTCTTC. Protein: CASTTLAGDYNEQFF.

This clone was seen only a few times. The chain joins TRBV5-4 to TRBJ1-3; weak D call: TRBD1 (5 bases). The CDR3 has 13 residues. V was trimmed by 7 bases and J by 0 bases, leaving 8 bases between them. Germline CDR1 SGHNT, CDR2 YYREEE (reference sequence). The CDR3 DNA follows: TGTGCCAGCGGGGACTTCTCTGGAAACACCATATATTTT. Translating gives CASGDFSGNTIYF.

This chain's CDR3 is CASSERTGGLSYF. Written as DNA, the CDR3 is TGTGCCAGCAGTGAACGGACAGGGGGTCTATCATATTTT. The chain employs TRBV28 and TRBJ1-3, with 10 positions matching TRBD1. This CDR3 contains 13 residues. J lost 15 bases, V lost 5 bases, and 10 bases had no gene match. Germline CDR1 MDHEN, CDR2 SYDVKM.

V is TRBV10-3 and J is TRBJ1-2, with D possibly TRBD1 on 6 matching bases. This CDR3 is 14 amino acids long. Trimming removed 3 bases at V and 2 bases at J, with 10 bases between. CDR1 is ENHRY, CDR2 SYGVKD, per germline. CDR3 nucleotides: TGTGCCATCAGTGACGGACAGCTGAACTATGGCTACACCTTC. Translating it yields CAISDGQLNYGYTF.

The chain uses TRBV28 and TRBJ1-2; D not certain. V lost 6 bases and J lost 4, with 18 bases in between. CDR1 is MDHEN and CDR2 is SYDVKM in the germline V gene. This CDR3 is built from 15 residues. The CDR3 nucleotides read TGTGCCAGCAGAGAAGAACACGGCCCCTCCTATGGCTACACCTTC. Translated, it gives CASREEHGPSYGYTF.

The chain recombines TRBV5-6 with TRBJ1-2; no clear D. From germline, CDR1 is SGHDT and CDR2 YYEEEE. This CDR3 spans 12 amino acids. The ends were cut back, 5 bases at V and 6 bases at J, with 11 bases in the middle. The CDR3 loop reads CASSPREDGYTF. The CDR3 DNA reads TGTGCCAGCAGTCCGCGGGAGGATGGCTACACCTTC.

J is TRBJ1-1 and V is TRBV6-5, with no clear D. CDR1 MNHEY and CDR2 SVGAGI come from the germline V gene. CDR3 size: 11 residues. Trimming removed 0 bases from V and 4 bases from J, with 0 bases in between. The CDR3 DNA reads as TGTGCCAGCAGTTACTCCACTGAAGCTTTCTTT. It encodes CASSYSTEAFF.

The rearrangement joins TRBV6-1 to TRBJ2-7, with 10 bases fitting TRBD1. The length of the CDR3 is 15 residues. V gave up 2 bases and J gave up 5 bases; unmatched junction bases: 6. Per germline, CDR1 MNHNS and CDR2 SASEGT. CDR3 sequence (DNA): TGTGCCAGCAGTGAATTGGGGACAGGGGCGGACGAGCAGTACTTC. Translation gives CASSELGTGADEQYF.

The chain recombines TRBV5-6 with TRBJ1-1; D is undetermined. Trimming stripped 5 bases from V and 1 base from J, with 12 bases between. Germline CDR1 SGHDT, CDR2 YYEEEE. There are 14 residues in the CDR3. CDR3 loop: CASRETSPNTEAFF. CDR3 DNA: TGTGCCAGCAGAGAGACGTCTCCGAACACTGAAGCTTTCTTT.

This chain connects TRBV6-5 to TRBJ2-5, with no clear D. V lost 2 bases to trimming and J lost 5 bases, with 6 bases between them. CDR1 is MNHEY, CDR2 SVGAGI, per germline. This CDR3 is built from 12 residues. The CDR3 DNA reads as TGTGCCAGCAGTTACGATCTCGAGACCCAGTACTTC. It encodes CASSYDLETQYF.

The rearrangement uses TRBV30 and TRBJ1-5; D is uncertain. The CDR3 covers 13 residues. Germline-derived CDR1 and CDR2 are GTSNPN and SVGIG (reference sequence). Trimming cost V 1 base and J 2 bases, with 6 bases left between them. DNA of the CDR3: TGTGCCTGGAGTGGGGAGGGCAATCAGCCCCAGCATTTT. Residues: CAWSGEGNQPQHF.

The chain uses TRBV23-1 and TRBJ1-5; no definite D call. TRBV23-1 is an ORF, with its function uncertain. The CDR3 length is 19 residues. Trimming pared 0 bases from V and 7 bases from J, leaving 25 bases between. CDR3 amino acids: CASSQSRRGLQPPSQPQHF. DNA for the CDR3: TGCGCCAGCAGTCAATCCAGACGAGGGCTCCAACCCCCATCGCAGCCCCAGCATTTT.

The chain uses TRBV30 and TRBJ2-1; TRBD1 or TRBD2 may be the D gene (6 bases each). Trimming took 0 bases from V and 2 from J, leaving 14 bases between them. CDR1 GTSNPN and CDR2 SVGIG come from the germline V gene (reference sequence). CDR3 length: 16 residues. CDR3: CAWSVDGGRAYNEQFF. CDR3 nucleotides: TGTGCCTGGAGTGTAGATGGGGGGCGCGCCTACAATGAGCAGTTCTTC.

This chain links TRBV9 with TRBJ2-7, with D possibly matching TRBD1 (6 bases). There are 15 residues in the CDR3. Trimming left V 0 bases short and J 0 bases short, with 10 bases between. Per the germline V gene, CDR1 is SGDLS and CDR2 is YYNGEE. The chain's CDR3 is CASSVERDNSYEQYF. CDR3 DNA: TGTGCCAGCAGCGTAGAAAGGGACAACTCCTACGAGCAGTACTTC.

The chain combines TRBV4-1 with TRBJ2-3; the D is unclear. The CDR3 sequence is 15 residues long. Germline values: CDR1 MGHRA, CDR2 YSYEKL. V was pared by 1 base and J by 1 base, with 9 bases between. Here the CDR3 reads CASSQVEGGTDTQYF. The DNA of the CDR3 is TGCGCCAGCAGCCAAGTGGAAGGCGGCACAGATACGCAGTATTTT.

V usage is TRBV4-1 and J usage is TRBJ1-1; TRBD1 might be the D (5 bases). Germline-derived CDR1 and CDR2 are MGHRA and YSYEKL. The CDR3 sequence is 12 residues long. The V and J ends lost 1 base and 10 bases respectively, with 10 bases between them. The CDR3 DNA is TGCGCCAGCAGCCAAGGTTTCGGGGCAGCTTTCTTT. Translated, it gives CASSQGFGAAFF.

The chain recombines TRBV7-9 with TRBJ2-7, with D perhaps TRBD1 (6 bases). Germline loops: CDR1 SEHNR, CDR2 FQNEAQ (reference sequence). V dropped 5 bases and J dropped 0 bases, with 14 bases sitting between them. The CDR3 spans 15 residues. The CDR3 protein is CASSLRQAFSYEQYF. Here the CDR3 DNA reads TGTGCCAGCAGCCTAAGACAGGCCTTCTCCTACGAGCAGTACTTC.

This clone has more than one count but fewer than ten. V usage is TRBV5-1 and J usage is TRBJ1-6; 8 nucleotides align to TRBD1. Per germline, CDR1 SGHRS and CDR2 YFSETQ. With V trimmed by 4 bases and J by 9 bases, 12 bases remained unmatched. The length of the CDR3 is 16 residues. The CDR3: CASSTRVRGLFSPLHF. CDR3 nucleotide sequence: TGCGCCAGCAGCACTCGTGTCAGGGGGCTATTTTCACCCCTCCACTTT.